This note documents a single T cell receptor (beta chain) sequence. The data derive from a study of Ad26.COV2.S vaccination and SARS-CoV-2 variants. The CDR3 consists of 15 residues. Germline loops: CDR1 SGHRS, CDR2 YFSETQ. The V and J ends lost 4 bases and 2 bases respectively, with 16 bases between them. The method was immunoSEQ multiplex PCR; TCRdb's version includes in-frame clones alone and lacks a portion of them. Seen here are over 85,000 clones, less than 85% observed once, and the top ten hold 16%. V and J are TRBV5-1 and TRBJ2-7, with D unclear. The specimen comprised peripheral blood, sampled after recovery from COVID-19. The origin of this receptor is a human donor who had recovered from COVID-19. CDR3 in DNA: TGCGCCAGCAGCACAGACCGGCTTGCTGCCTACGAGCAGTACTTC. Encoded protein: CASSTDRLAAYEQYF.